This entry lists 18 T cell receptor beta chains sequenced from one sample in a study of blood T cell repertoires in COVID-19. Only in-frame clones appear in the TCRdb table, and some are missing; sequencing was by immunoSEQ multiplex PCR. The data hold 150,000 to 250,000 clones, with roughly four fifths observed a single time. Input material: peripheral blood. These receptors all stem from a human donor with acute or convalescent COVID-19. The donor label of this sample is uncertain.

This chain uses TRBV7-2 with TRBJ2-7; D gene unclear. Germline assignment: CDR1 SGHTA and CDR2 FQGNSA. Trimming removed 5 bases from V and 1 base from J, with 15 bases in between. The CDR3 extends over 15 amino acids. The CDR3 loop reads CASSLLRAPSYEQYF. The CDR3 DNA follows: TGTGCCAGCAGCCTCCTCAGAGCGCCGTCCTACGAGCAGTACTTC.

Points on this clone: Other DNA sequences from this sample encode an identical CDR3 as well. V is TRBV14 and J is TRBJ2-3; a possible D gene is TRBD2 (5 bases). Per the germline V gene, CDR1 is SGHDN and CDR2 is FVKESK. This CDR3 is 15 amino acids long. The V end was cut by 3 bases, the J end by 0 bases, with 10 bases between. As DNA, the CDR3 is TGTGCCAGCAGCCAGTCCGGCGGGAGCACAGATACGCAGTATTTT. Amino acids: CASSQSGGSTDTQYF.

The genes are TRBV6-5 and TRBJ1-5; D unresolved. Germline assignment: CDR1 MNHEY and CDR2 SVGAGI. The CDR3 covers 14 residues. V was cut by 6 bases and J by 0 bases, with 9 bases left in between. The CDR3 protein is CASSGSYSNQPQHF. The CDR3 region has the DNA TGTGCCAGCAGCGGGTCCTATAGCAATCAGCCCCAGCATTTT.

This chain connects TRBV28 to TRBJ2-7, with 7 nucleotides matching TRBD1. The V and J ends lost 4 bases and 7 bases, in that order; junction bases with no gene match: 13. This CDR3 has 15 amino acids. Germline V gene sequence: CDR1 MDHEN, CDR2 SYDVKM. The CDR3 region is CASSSGQRRIKEQYF. CDR3 coding DNA: TGTGCCAGCAGTTCGGGACAGCGGAGGATCAAGGAGCAGTACTTC.

The CDR3 DNA sequence: TGTGCCAGCAGGGGTCGACAGGGGGCGTCAACTAGCTACACCTTC. This codes for CASRGRQGASTSYTF. The V and J genes are TRBV5-4 and TRBJ1-2; the match to TRBD1 covers 10 bases. The CDR3 is made up of 15 amino acids. Germline V gene data show CDR1 as SGHNT and CDR2 as YYREEE (reference sequence). V shed 5 bases and J 9 bases; nucleotides not matched to a gene: 13.

V gene TRBV12-3 or TRBV12-4 combines with J gene TRBJ1-2; D is unclear. Trimming removed 5 bases at V and 5 bases at J, with 12 bases between. The CDR3 consists of 13 residues. CDR3 amino acids: CASSLGSWYGYTF. The CDR3 bases are TGTGCCAGCAGTCTCGGGAGTTGGTATGGCTACACCTTC.

The chain employs TRBV5-1 and TRBJ2-1; 8 positions agree with TRBD1. Germline values: CDR1 SGHRS, CDR2 YFSETQ. This CDR3 spans 14 amino acids. V gave up 7 bases and J gave up 4 bases; unmatched junction bases: 7. The CDR3 DNA sequence: TGCGCCAGCTCGACAGGGGCCGATTACAATGAGCAGTTCTTC. Translating gives CASSTGADYNEQFF.

V and J are TRBV7-3 and TRBJ2-3; TRBD2 is a possible D gene (6 bases). Trimming left V 8 bases short and J 3 bases short, with 15 bases between. From germline, CDR1 is SGHTA and CDR2 FQGTGA. This CDR3 has 14 amino acids. This CDR3 is CASGRTGETDTQYF. The CDR3 nucleotides read TGTGCCAGCGGCCGGACGGGGGAGACAGATACGCAGTATTTT.

The chain uses TRBV11-3 and TRBJ1-1, with no clear D. Trimming removed 5 bases at V and 0 bases at J, with 16 bases between. The germline V gene has CDR1 SGHNT and CDR2 YENEEA. This CDR3 has 16 amino acids. Here the CDR3 reads CASSQAYSSMNTEAFF. The CDR3, as DNA: TGTGCCAGCAGCCAAGCCTACAGTTCCATGAACACTGAAGCTTTCTTT.

V is TRBV12-3 or TRBV12-4 and J is TRBJ1-1; D unresolved. Trimming pared 3 bases from V and 4 bases from J, leaving 3 bases between. The CDR3 is 11 residues long. CDR3 bases: TGTGCCAGCAGTTTCTTCACTGAAGCTTTCTTT. Residues: CASSFFTEAFF.

The chain couples TRBV3-1 (or the pseudogene TRBV3-2) to TRBJ1-1; 7 bases map to TRBD1. The V and J ends lost 7 bases and 1 base, in that order; junction bases with no gene match: 3. This CDR3 region has 13 residues. Germline CDR1 reads LGHDT; CDR2 reads YNNKEL (reference sequence). This chain's CDR3 is CASMRTGNTEAFF. Here the CDR3 DNA reads TGTGCCAGCATGCGGACAGGGAACACTGAAGCTTTCTTT.

DNA for the CDR3: TGTGCCAGCAGCGGAGACAGGGGAAGTCATGAAAAACTGTTTTTT. Translation: CASSGDRGSHEKLFF. This rearrangement joins TRBV7-8 to TRBJ1-4; 8 bases are shared with TRBD1. With V trimmed by 5 bases and J by 6 bases, 8 bases remained unmatched. In germline, CDR1 is SGHVS, CDR2 FQNEAQ. The CDR3 runs 15 residues. The full variable domain, its missing parts supplied by reference TRBV7-8 and TRBJ1-4, is GAGVSQSPRYKVAKRGQDVALRCDPISGHVSLFWYQQALGQGPEFLTYFQNEAQLDKSGLPSDRFFAERPEGSVSTLKIQRTQQEDSAVYLCASSGDRGSHEKLFFGSGTQLSVL.

This clone showed up just a few times. The chain uses TRBV7-2 and TRBJ2-5; D gene unclear. Germline values: CDR1 SGHTA, CDR2 FQGNSA. The CDR3 spans 14 residues. Between the trimmed V and J ends, which lost 5 bases and 2 bases, there was a span of 12 bases. The CDR3 loop reads CASSPSGQQETQYF. The DNA for the CDR3 is TGTGCCAGCAGCCCGAGTGGGCAACAAGAGACCCAGTACTTC.

This sequence joins TRBV11-2 and TRBJ1-4, with 7 bases fitting TRBD1. From germline, CDR1 is SGHAT and CDR2 FQNNGV. This CDR3 is 12 amino acids long. V trimming: 0 bases; J trimming: 13 bases; junction bases outside the gene matches: 2. The CDR3 nucleotides are TGTGCCAGCAGCTTAGAACGGGACAGACTGTTTTTT. It encodes CASSLERDRLFF. Filled out from reference TRBV11-2 and TRBJ1-4, the complete variable domain reads EAGVAQSPRYKIIEKRQSVAFWCNPISGHATLYWYQQILGQGPKLLIQFQNNGVVDDSQLPKDRFSAERLKGVDSTLKIQPAKLEDSAVYLCASSLERDRLFFGSGTQLSVL.

The CDR3 protein is CASSQGEASMVDRIAKNIQYF. DNA for the CDR3: TGTGCCAGCAGCCAAGGAGAGGCTAGTATGGTGGATCGTATAGCCAAAAACATTCAGTACTTC. V is TRBV3-1 (or the pseudogene TRBV3-2) and J is TRBJ2-4; D gene uncertain. Germline values: CDR1 LGHDT, CDR2 YNNKEL (reference sequence). Trimming removed 1 base at V and 0 bases at J, with 25 bases between. CDR3 length: 21 residues.

In its sample, this clone was seen a few times. The V gene is TRBV18, the J gene TRBJ2-7; 7 nucleotides align to TRBD1. The CDR3 has 13 residues. CDR1 is KGHSH, CDR2 LQKENI, per germline. Unmatched junction bases numbered 5, after V lost 3 bases and J lost 6 bases. The chain's CDR3 is CASSPIQGTEQYF. In nucleotides, the CDR3 is TGTGCCAGCTCACCGATACAGGGGACCGAGCAGTACTTC.

V gene TRBV5-1 combines with J gene TRBJ2-2; D gene ambiguous. Trimming removed 3 bases at V and 8 bases at J, with 8 bases between. Germline values: CDR1 SGHRS, CDR2 YFSETQ. CDR3 length equals 12 residues. In DNA, the CDR3 is TGCGCCAGCAGCTCCCCTCGGGGGGAGCTGTTTTTT. It specifies CASSSPRGELFF. The complete variable domain, with remaining parts taken from reference TRBV5-1 and TRBJ2-2, reads KAGVTQTPRYLIKTRGQQVTLSCSPISGHRSVSWYQQTPGQGLQFLFEYFSETQRNKGNFPGRFSGRQFSNSRSEMNVSTLELGDSALYLCASSSPRGELFFGEGSRLTVL.

The gene calls are TRBV25-1 and TRBJ2-1, with D possibly TRBD1 on 6 matching bases. CDR1 and CDR2 from the germline V gene are MGHDK and SYGVNS. The CDR3 extends over 15 amino acids. V was trimmed by 3 bases and J by 1 base, leaving 10 bases between them. The CDR3 reads CASSDWTASYNEQFF. CDR3 in DNA: TGTGCCAGCAGTGATTGGACAGCTTCCTACAATGAGCAGTTCTTC. Looking up the rest from reference TRBV25-1 and TRBJ2-1 gives the full variable domain: EADIYQTPRYLVIGTGKKITLECSQTMGHDKMYWYQQDPGMELHLIHYSYGVNSTEKGDLSSESTVSRIRTEHFPLTLESARPSHTSQYLCASSDWTASYNEQFFGPGTRLTVL.